The clone carrying this TCR beta chain was recorded at least ten times. The antigen remains undetermined. The source of the sample is a study of T-cell reconstitution after alpha-beta-depleted transplantation in children. Using unique molecular identifiers, the investigators prepared the TCRbeta library. TCRdb called the PCR reads again in MiXCR, with one record for every CDR3 protein. This table holds 210,000 or so distinct CDR3 sequences, under 13% found once. The study, taken as a whole, reports: Diversity and T-cell counts at one year after transplant derived mostly from new T cells. The origin of alpha-beta T cells about two months after transplant was reportedly several hundred expanded graft clones. From surviving recipient T cells and thymic progenitors came the high day-60 TCRbeta diversity observed in some patients.

Germline lookup yields CDR1 DFQATT and CDR2 SNEGSKA (reference sequence). Deletions cut 5 bases from V and 3 bases from J, with 8 bases between. This CDR3 has 11 residues. The clonotype originates from a child under two years old with acute myeloid leukemia, due to receive a stem cell transplant. The chain has TRBV20-1 and TRBJ2-7; D is perhaps TRBD2 (6 bases). Sequenced material: PBMCs, taken before TCRalphabeta/CD19-depleted stem cell transplant. CDR3 sequence: CSAGDFYEQYF. As DNA, the CDR3 is TGCAGTGCTGGGGACTTCTACGAGCAGTACTTC.